The 21 T cell receptor beta chains below all came from one sample that was sequenced in a study of blood T cell repertoires in COVID-19. The table came from immunoSEQ multiplex PCR; TCRdb's copy has only in-frame clones and leaves some out. The sample includes approximately 300,000 clones, around 90% of them seen just once. The sample consisted of peripheral blood. The receptors here all came from a woman aged 45-59 years who had recovered from COVID-19.

V gene TRBV11-2 combines with J gene TRBJ2-3, with D possibly matching TRBD2 (5 bases). This CDR3 contains 15 residues. With 1 base removed from V and 4 bases from J, the gap between germline ends came to 12 bases. Per the germline V gene, CDR1 is SGHAT and CDR2 is FQNNGV. As DNA, the CDR3 is TGTGCCAGCAGCTTAGTTGGGCTAGCCTCAGATACGCAGTATTTT. It codes for CASSLVGLASDTQYF.

The rearrangement uses TRBV28 and TRBJ1-3; D may be TRBD1 (5 bases). Germline V gene lookup returns CDR1 MDHEN and CDR2 SYDVKM. V lost 4 bases and J lost 2, with 9 bases in between. CDR3 length: 14 amino acids. CDR3 DNA: TGTGCCAGCAGTTCTACAGGACCTGGAAACACCATATATTTT. Translation: CASSSTGPGNTIYF.

V and J are TRBV7-9 and TRBJ1-4; maybe TRBD1 (5 bases). The germline gives CDR1 SEHNR, CDR2 FQNEAQ (reference sequence). This CDR3 is 14 amino acids long. Trimming removed 5 bases from V and 0 bases from J, with 7 bases in between. CDR3 nucleotide sequence: TGTGCCAGCAGCATGACAGCAACTAATGAAAAACTGTTTTTT. It specifies CASSMTATNEKLFF.

The V gene is TRBV4-1, the J gene TRBJ1-2; no clear D gene. Deletions cut 2 bases from V and 3 bases from J, with 4 bases between. Germline values: CDR1 MGHRA, CDR2 YSYEKL. This CDR3 has 12 amino acids. CDR3 in amino acids: CASSQPDYGYTF. CDR3 in DNA: TGCGCCAGCAGCCAACCCGACTATGGCTACACCTTC.

The rearrangement links TRBV4-1 to TRBJ2-1, with D perhaps matching TRBD2 (5 bases). This CDR3 has 14 residues. V was pared by 0 bases and J by 9 bases, with 12 bases between. Germline loops: CDR1 MGHRA, CDR2 YSYEKL. In DNA form, the CDR3 reads TGCGCCAGCAGCCAAGATGGTGGGGAGAGTGAGCAGTTCTTC. Protein: CASSQDGGESEQFF.

The chain employs TRBV10-3 and TRBJ2-7, with 7 bases fitting TRBD1. Germline-derived CDR1 and CDR2 are ENHRY and SYGVKD. The CDR3 has 13 amino acids. V lost 1 base to trimming and J lost 7 bases; unmatched junction nucleotides: 4. CDR3 sequence (DNA): TGTGCCATCAGTGAGTTACAGGGGTGGGAGCAGTACTTC. It codes for CAISELQGWEQYF.

The chain combines TRBV5-4 with TRBJ1-2; possibly TRBD1 for D (5 bases). The V end was cut by 1 base, the J end by 2 bases, with 9 bases between. Germline V gene data show CDR1 as SGHNT and CDR2 as YYREEE (reference sequence). The CDR3 sequence is 14 residues long. CDR3 protein: CASSLQGPNYGYTF. CDR3 coding DNA: TGTGCCAGCAGCTTGCAGGGCCCGAACTATGGCTACACCTTC.

This clone occurred once. V and J are TRBV7-9 and TRBJ1-2, with D possibly matching TRBD1 (5 bases). CDR1 is SEHNR, CDR2 FQNEAQ, per germline (reference sequence). Trimming took 3 bases from V and 4 from J, leaving 9 bases between them. This CDR3 has 13 residues. The DNA for the CDR3 is TGTGCCAGCAGCTTTGCAGGGTCCTATGGCTACACCTTC. Translation gives CASSFAGSYGYTF.

V usage is TRBV9 and J usage is TRBJ2-5; 8 nucleotides line up with TRBD2. V shed 4 bases and J 5 bases; nucleotides not matched to a gene: 13. CDR3 length equals 16 residues. CDR1 is SGDLS, CDR2 YYNGEE, per germline. The CDR3 coding sequence is TGTGCCAGCAGCCTCAGCGGGGGAGGTTTAGCGGAGACCCAGTACTTC. It specifies CASSLSGGGLAETQYF. Supplemented by reference TRBV9 and TRBJ2-5, the full variable domain reads DSGVTQTPKHLITATGQRVTLRCSPRSGDLSVYWYQQSLDQGLQFLIQYYNGEERAKGNILERFSAQQFPDLHSELNLSSLELGDSALYFCASSLSGGGLAETQYFGPGTRLLVL.

The chain carries TRBV19 and TRBJ1-2; 8 positions agree with TRBD1. The CDR3 runs to 15 residues. Germline V gene sequence: CDR1 LNHDA, CDR2 SQIVND (reference sequence). With 5 bases clipped from V and 4 bases from J, the junction kept 9 bases outside the gene matches. The CDR3 nucleotides read TGTGCCAGTAGTGTCGCCGGGACAGGATTCTATGGCTACACCTTC. This codes for CASSVAGTGFYGYTF. Full variable domain (remainder filled in from reference TRBV19 and TRBJ1-2): DGGITQSPKYLFRKEGQNVTLSCEQNLNHDAMYWYRQDPGQGLRLIYYSQIVNDFQKGDIAEGYSVSREKKESFPLTVTSAQKNPTAFYLCASSVAGTGFYGYTFGSGTRLTVV.

The genes are TRBV4-3 and TRBJ2-1; 8 bases are a match to TRBD2. The CDR3 has 14 amino acids. Per the germline V gene, CDR1 is LGHNA and CDR2 is YSLEER. V gave up 1 base and J gave up 8 bases; unmatched junction bases: 4. CDR3 region: CASSQAGGRDEQFF. CDR3 coding DNA: TGCGCCAGCAGCCAAGCGGGGGGGCGTGATGAGCAGTTCTTC.

The table lists this clone with a few counts. This rearrangement joins TRBV5-1 to TRBJ2-5; TRBD1 agrees at 7 bases. CDR3 size: 16 residues. Germline values: CDR1 SGHRS, CDR2 YFSETQ. J gave up 4 bases and V 3 bases, and 12 bases lay outside the gene matches. The CDR3 reads CASSSTGGQVRETQYF. The CDR3 bases are TGCGCCAGCAGCTCCACCGGAGGACAGGTCCGAGAGACCCAGTACTTC.

This rearrangement joins TRBV5-1 to TRBJ2-7; 7 bases fit TRBD2. The J segment lost 5 bases and the V segment lost 4 bases, leaving 9 bases of the junction unmatched. The germline gives CDR1 SGHRS, CDR2 YFSETQ. The CDR3 sequence is 14 residues long. CDR3 in DNA: TGCGCCAGCAGCCACATGGGAGGGCCCCACGAGCAGTACTTC. It encodes CASSHMGGPHEQYF.

This chain connects TRBV6-6 to TRBJ1-1, with 7 positions matching TRBD1. CDR3 length equals 14 residues. The germline CDR1 and CDR2 sequences are MNHNY and SVGAGI (reference sequence). With V trimmed by 4 bases and J by 7 bases, 9 bases remained unmatched. The CDR3 DNA reads as TGTGCCAGCAGTTTATCAAACAGGGGTGATGAAGCTTTCTTT. Its translation: CASSLSNRGDEAFF.

This clone was recorded a few times. J is TRBJ2-6 and V is TRBV2, with a possible D match to TRBD1 (5 bases). The CDR3 loop spans 14 amino acids. Germline V CDR1 and CDR2: SNHLY, FYNNEI. The V gene lost 5 bases and the J gene lost 3 bases, with 8 bases spanning the gap. This CDR3 is CASSTGFGANVLTF. The CDR3, as DNA: TGTGCCAGCAGTACAGGCTTTGGGGCCAACGTCCTGACTTTC.

This chain connects TRBV6-6 to TRBJ2-3, with 14 bases lining up with TRBD2. The CDR3 totals 19 residues. Germline-derived CDR1 and CDR2 are MNHNY and SVGAGI (reference sequence). V shed 6 bases, J shed 6 bases, and the junction held 17 bases outside the gene matches. This CDR3 is CASSSGTSGSNTLSDTQYF. The DNA of the CDR3 is TGTGCCAGCAGCTCCGGGACTAGCGGGAGTAATACATTATCTGATACGCAGTATTTT.

The CDR3 region is CAWSWQAYEQYF. CDR3 coding DNA: TGTGCCTGGAGCTGGCAGGCCTACGAGCAGTACTTC. The V gene is TRBV30, the J gene TRBJ2-7; D remains ambiguous. Germline V lookup: CDR1 GTSNPN, CDR2 SVGIG (reference sequence). The CDR3 length is 12 residues. Trimming removed 3 bases from V and 2 bases from J, with 8 bases in between.

The chain is built from TRBV28 and TRBJ1-2; TRBD1 matches at 9 bases. Looked up from germline, CDR1 is MDHEN and CDR2 is SYDVKM. The length of the CDR3 is 15 residues. V lost 3 bases to trimming and J lost 4 bases; unmatched junction nucleotides: 6. The CDR3 bases are TGTGCCAGCAGTTTTTCCGGGACAGGGACCTATGGCTACACCTTC. Encoded protein: CASSFSGTGTYGYTF.

The gene calls are TRBV11-2 and TRBJ2-7; 7 nucleotides agree with TRBD2. Per germline, CDR1 SGHAT and CDR2 FQNNGV. The J segment lost 4 bases and the V segment lost 0 bases, leaving 6 bases of the junction unmatched. The CDR3 has 15 amino acids. CDR3 in DNA: TGTGCCAGCAGCTTAGAGGGCGGGGGAGTATACGAGCAGTACTTC. Its protein product is CASSLEGGGVYEQYF.

This clone has a single count. The rearrangement links TRBV5-1 to TRBJ1-3, with a weak D call TRBD1 (6 bases). CDR1 and CDR2 (germline): SGHRS, YFSETQ. Deletions cut 4 bases from V and 4 bases from J, with 9 bases between. CDR3 length: 13 amino acids. Written as DNA, the CDR3 is TGCGCCAGCAGCGGGGACATAGGAAACACCATATATTTT. Amino acids: CASSGDIGNTIYF.

The V call is TRBV21-1, the J call TRBJ1-5; the table's D call, TRBD1, has no DNA check behind it. TRBV21-1 is a pseudogene. The length of the CDR3 is 19 residues. CDR3 in amino acids: CAARMPNRGILVSNQPQHF. CDR3 coding DNA: TGTGCCGCCCGGATGCCGAACAGGGGGATCTTAGTTAGCAATCAGCCCCAGCATTTT.